Sequencing of this T cell receptor beta chain was carried out in a study of T cells in localized non-small cell lung cancer. The protocol was immunoSEQ multiplex PCR, while the TCRdb copy is restricted to in-frame clones and leaves out a portion. This table has about 24,000 clones, around 90% appearing once. Germline loops: CDR1 SGDLS, CDR2 YYNGEE. The length of the CDR3 is 15 residues. V lost 0 bases and J lost 0, with 7 bases in between. The receptor's source is a man aged 35-69 years with stage I squamous cell lung carcinoma. The chain recombines TRBV9 with TRBJ1-5; no clear D gene. This material consisted of peripheral blood, taken before any cancer treatment. CDR3 DNA: TGTGCCAGCAGCGTAGGTGGGGATAGCAATCAGCCCCAGCATTTT. It translates to CASSVGGDSNQPQHF.